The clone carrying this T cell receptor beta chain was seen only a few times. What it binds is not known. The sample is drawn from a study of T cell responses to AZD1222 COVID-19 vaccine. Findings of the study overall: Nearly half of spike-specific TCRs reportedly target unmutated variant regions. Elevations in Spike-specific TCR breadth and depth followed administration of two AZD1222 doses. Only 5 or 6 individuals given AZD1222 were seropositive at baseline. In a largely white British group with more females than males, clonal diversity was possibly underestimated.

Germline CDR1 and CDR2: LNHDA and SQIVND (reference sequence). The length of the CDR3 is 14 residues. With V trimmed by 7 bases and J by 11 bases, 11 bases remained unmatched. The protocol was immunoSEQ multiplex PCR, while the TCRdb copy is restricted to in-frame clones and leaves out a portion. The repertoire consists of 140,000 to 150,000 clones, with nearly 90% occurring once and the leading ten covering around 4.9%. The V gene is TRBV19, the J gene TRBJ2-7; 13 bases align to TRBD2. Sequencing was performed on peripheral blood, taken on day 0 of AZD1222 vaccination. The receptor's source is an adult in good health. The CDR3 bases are TGTGCCAGTACCCCCGGGGGACTAGCGGGACTGAAGTACTTC. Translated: CASTPGGLAGLKYF.